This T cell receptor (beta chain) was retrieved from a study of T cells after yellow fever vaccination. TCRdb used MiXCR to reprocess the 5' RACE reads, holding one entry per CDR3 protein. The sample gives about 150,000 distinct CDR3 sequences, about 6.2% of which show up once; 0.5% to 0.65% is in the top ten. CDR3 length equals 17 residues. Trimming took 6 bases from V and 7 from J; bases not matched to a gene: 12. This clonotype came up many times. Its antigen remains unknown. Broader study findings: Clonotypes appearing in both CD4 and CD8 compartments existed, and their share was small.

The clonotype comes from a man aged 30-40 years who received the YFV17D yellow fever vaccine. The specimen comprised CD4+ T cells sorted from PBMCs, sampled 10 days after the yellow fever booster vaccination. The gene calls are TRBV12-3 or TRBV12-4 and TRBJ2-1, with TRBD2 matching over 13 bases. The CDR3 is CASSPPLAGGPGNEQFF. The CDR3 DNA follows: TGTGCCAGCAGCCCACCACTAGCGGGAGGGCCGGGGAATGAGCAGTTCTTC.